One sample yielded the 11 T cell receptor beta chains listed below, sequenced in a study of T cell responses to AZD1222 COVID-19 vaccine. Libraries were prepared by immunoSEQ multiplex PCR; TCRdb keeps only in-frame clonotypes and omits some of them. The sample holds some 140,000 clones; 85% to 90% are singletons and the top ten take 1.5% to 2%. Sequencing used peripheral blood, obtained on day 0 of AZD1222 vaccination. The origin of the receptors is an adult in good health.

This chain joins TRBV9 and TRBJ1-1; tentatively, D is TRBD1 (6 bases). The CDR3 totals 12 residues. The V gene lost 3 bases and the J gene lost 7 bases, with 10 bases spanning the gap. Germline assignment: CDR1 SGDLS and CDR2 YYNGEE. CDR3 residues: CASSAQGSEAFF. Here the CDR3 DNA reads TGTGCCAGCAGCGCTCAGGGGAGTGAAGCTTTCTTT.

This sequence joins TRBV7-9 and TRBJ1-5; D is ambiguous. Germline CDR1 is SEHNR and CDR2 is FQNEAQ (reference sequence). V lost 1 base and J 2 bases, leaving 9 bases between the germline ends. This CDR3 has 15 residues. The CDR3 is CASSLVGVGNQPQHF. As DNA, the CDR3 is TGTGCCAGCAGCTTAGTCGGAGTAGGCAATCAGCCCCAGCATTTT.

A note on this clone: Other DNA sequences from this sample encode an identical CDR3 as well. The chain couples TRBV29-1 to TRBJ1-1, with D maybe TRBD1 (5 bases). Per the germline V gene, CDR1 is SQVTM and CDR2 is ANQGSEA. The V end lost 4 bases, the J end lost 0 bases, and 6 bases lay between the germline ends. The length of the CDR3 is 12 residues. For the CDR3, the DNA is TGCAGCGTTGGACAGATGAACACTGAAGCTTTCTTT. It yields the protein CSVGQMNTEAFF.

About this clone: The same CDR3 arises from other DNA sequences in this sample as well. This chain connects TRBV27 to TRBJ2-7; TRBD2 aligns across 13 bases. V dropped 4 bases and J dropped 4; count of bases not matched to a gene: 4. CDR3 size: 15 residues. In germline, CDR1 is MNHEY, CDR2 SMNVEV (reference sequence). In DNA, the CDR3 is TGTGCCAGCAGTTCCCGACTAGCGGGAGGTTACGAGCAGTACTTC. It specifies CASSSRLAGGYEQYF.

The chain carries TRBV4-2 and TRBJ1-4; D is perhaps TRBD1 (6 bases). Germline loops: CDR1 LGHNA, CDR2 YNFKEQ. The CDR3 runs 16 residues. V lost 0 bases to trimming and J lost 5 bases, with 13 bases between them. The CDR3 here is CASSQDLGGGNEKLFF. In DNA, the CDR3 is TGTGCCAGCAGCCAAGATCTAGGGGGAGGGAATGAAAAACTGTTTTTT.

The chain carries TRBV12-3 or TRBV12-4 and TRBJ1-5; a possible D gene is TRBD1 (5 bases). This CDR3 has 13 amino acids. V was clipped by 3 bases and J by 7 bases, with 10 bases between them. Written as DNA, the CDR3 is TGTGCCAGCAGTTTCAGGGAGGGCCAGCCCCAGCATTTT. Translated: CASSFREGQPQHF.

The chain joins TRBV6-5 to TRBJ1-2; D perhaps matches TRBD1 (6 bases). The germline CDR1 and CDR2 sequences are MNHEY and SVGAGI. The CDR3 sequence is 13 residues long. The V and J ends lost 5 bases and 4 bases respectively, with 11 bases between them. The CDR3 sequence is CASSTGLSYGYTF. The CDR3 DNA follows: TGTGCCAGCAGTACAGGGTTGAGCTATGGCTACACCTTC.

This chain uses TRBV3-1 (or the pseudogene TRBV3-2) with TRBJ1-1, with D unresolved. This CDR3 is 15 amino acids long. Germline CDR1 LGHDT, CDR2 YNNKEL (reference sequence). Trimming pared 2 bases from V and 0 bases from J, leaving 10 bases between. In DNA form, the CDR3 reads TGTGCCAGCAGCCAACCAGAGGGAATGAACACTGAAGCTTTCTTT. Translation: CASSQPEGMNTEAFF.

This clone was detected only once. The rearrangement joins TRBV28 to TRBJ2-7; a possible D gene is TRBD1 (6 bases). Trimming pared 3 bases from V and 0 bases from J, leaving 12 bases between. The CDR3 is made up of 15 amino acids. Germline V gene data show CDR1 as MDHEN and CDR2 as SYDVKM. CDR3 sequence: CASSFPSGHSYEQYF. CDR3 bases: TGTGCCAGCAGTTTCCCGTCGGGACACTCCTACGAGCAGTACTTC.

The gene calls are TRBV18 and TRBJ1-3; no definite D call. The CDR3 spans 16 residues. Deletions cut 3 bases from V and 0 bases from J, with 12 bases between. Germline CDR1 and CDR2: KGHSH and LQKENI. DNA for the CDR3: TGTGCCAGCTCACCCTCACCCTTAAGCTCTGGAAACACCATATATTTT. Encoded protein: CASSPSPLSSGNTIYF.

J is TRBJ1-1 and V is TRBV19; D uncertain. This CDR3 contains 10 residues. CDR1 and CDR2 (germline): LNHDA, SQIVND (reference sequence). The ends were cut back, 4 bases at V and 3 bases at J, with 0 bases in the middle. The CDR3: CASSNTEAFF. The CDR3 coding sequence is TGTGCCAGTAGTAACACTGAAGCTTTCTTT.